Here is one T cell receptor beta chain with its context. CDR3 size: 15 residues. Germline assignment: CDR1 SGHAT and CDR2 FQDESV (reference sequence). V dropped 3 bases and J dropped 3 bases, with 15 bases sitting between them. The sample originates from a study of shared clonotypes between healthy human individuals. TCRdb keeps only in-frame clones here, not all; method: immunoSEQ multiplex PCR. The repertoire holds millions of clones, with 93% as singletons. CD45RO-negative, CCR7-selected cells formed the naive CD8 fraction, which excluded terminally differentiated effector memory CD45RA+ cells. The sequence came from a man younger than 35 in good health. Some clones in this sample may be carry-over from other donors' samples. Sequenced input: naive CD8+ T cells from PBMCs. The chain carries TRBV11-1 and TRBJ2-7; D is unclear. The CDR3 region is CASSLIEAPNYEQYF. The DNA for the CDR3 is TGTGCCAGCAGCTTGATTGAGGCTCCAAACTACGAGCAGTACTTC.